This T cell receptor (beta chain) was sequenced in a study of neurological immune-mediated disorders. Overall study findings and caveats: None of the features examined (clinical or MRI) was associated with the multiple sclerosis repertoire cluster.

V was cut by 6 bases and J by 4 bases, with 4 bases left in between. Germline V gene lookup returns CDR1 MDHEN and CDR2 SYDVKM. The CDR3 consists of 11 residues. This clonotype was found many times. The antigen remains undetermined. TCRdb passed the 5' RACE reads through MiXCR, listing each CDR3 protein once. The sample shows roughly 48,000 distinct CDR3 sequences, 4.5% to 7% of them seen only once. Specimen: CD4+ T cells from blood. The J gene is TRBJ1-3, the V gene TRBV28; D remains unclear. The clonotype was recovered from a woman under 30 with multiple sclerosis. The CDR3 DNA follows: TGTGCCAGCAGCCGAGGAAACACCATATATTTT. As protein: CASSRGNTIYF.